This TCR beta chain is drawn from a study of post-analysis software for immune sequencing data. General study findings and limits: When patients were compared with controls, 5 or 6 TRBV segments were more frequent, TRBV5-6, TRBV5-1 and TRBV20-1 among them. Diversity measured as normalized Chao1 was significantly lower in multiple sclerosis patients than in controls.

Unique molecular identifiers were carried by the TCR beta cDNA libraries. TCRdb re-derived calls from the PCR reads in MiXCR, one entry per CDR3 protein. The sample includes fewer than 550,000 distinct CDR3 sequences, around 36% of them seen just once. About this clonotype itself: The antigen is not known.

Trimming cost V 5 bases and J 2 bases, with 15 bases left between them. The CDR3 loop spans 14 amino acids. CDR1 and CDR2 from the germline V gene are DFQATT and SNEGSKA (reference sequence). This receptor was taken from a girl between 2 and 17 years old with multiple sclerosis. Specimen: blood. This rearrangement joins TRBV20-1 to TRBJ2-5, with a possible D match to TRBD1 (6 bases). CDR3 sequence: CSAATPGQQETQYF. The CDR3 DNA reads TGCAGTGCTGCTACACCGGGACAACAAGAGACCCAGTACTTC.